These 2 T cell receptor beta chains originate from one sample sequenced in a study of blood T cell repertoires in COVID-19. The table came from immunoSEQ multiplex PCR; TCRdb's copy has only in-frame clones and leaves some out. Among under 85,000 clones, approximately 85% were seen once, and the ten largest hold 4.5% to 5.5%. What was sequenced was peripheral blood. All receptors derive from an elderly man with acute or convalescent COVID-19.

The chain combines TRBV4-2 with TRBJ1-1, with D possibly being TRBD1 (5 bases). Germline values: CDR1 LGHNA, CDR2 YNFKEQ. The V and J ends lost 4 bases and 1 base respectively, with 13 bases between them. The CDR3 covers 15 residues. CDR3 in amino acids: CASSRSAGENTEAFF. The DNA for the CDR3 is TGTGCCAGCAGCCGTTCGGCGGGGGAGAACACTGAAGCTTTCTTT.

The chain carries TRBV19 and TRBJ2-5; D might be TRBD1 (6 bases). CDR1 is LNHDA, CDR2 SQIVND, per germline (reference sequence). CDR3 length: 14 amino acids. With 5 bases removed from V and 5 bases from J, the gap between germline ends came to 15 bases. The CDR3 nucleotides read TGTGCCAGTAGTGTTAGAACAGGGATGGAGACCCAGTACTTC. Encoded protein: CASSVRTGMETQYF.